The 20 T cell receptor beta chains presented below share a single source sample, sequenced in a study of response to subunit inactivated influenza vaccine. Using its own MiXCR run on the RT-PCR reads, TCRdb lists one record per CDR3 protein. The table includes hundreds of thousands of distinct CDR3 sequences, 16% detected once. The sample consisted of CD4+ T cells sorted from PBMCs, taken approximately 25 months after vaccination. These receptors all come from a man between 50 and 75 years old who received an inactivated influenza vaccine.

This chain joins TRBV5-1 and TRBJ1-1, with D possibly matching TRBD1 (6 bases). The germline V gene has CDR1 SGHRS and CDR2 YFSETQ. The CDR3 covers 13 residues. Trimming removed 4 bases at V and 8 bases at J, with 15 bases between. The CDR3 sequence is CASSRTESTEAFF. In nucleotides, the CDR3 is TGCGCCAGCAGCAGGACAGAATCGACCGAAGCTTTCTTT.

The chain is built from TRBV10-3 and TRBJ1-1; the D is unclear. Per germline, CDR1 ENHRY and CDR2 SYGVKD. The V end lost 6 bases, the J end lost 1 base, and 9 bases lay between the germline ends. The CDR3 loop spans 13 amino acids. As DNA, the CDR3 is TGTGCCATCAGCGAACACCAGAACACTGAAGCTTTCTTT. It specifies CAISEHQNTEAFF.

The V call is TRBV11-2, the J call TRBJ2-2; D is possibly TRBD1 (6 bases). This CDR3 comprises 18 residues. The germline V gene has CDR1 SGHAT and CDR2 FQNNGV. With 1 base removed from V and 1 base from J, the gap between germline ends came to 16 bases. This CDR3 is CASSLVRSGAVNTGELFF. DNA for the CDR3: TGTGCCAGCAGCTTAGTTAGGTCAGGGGCGGTGAACACCGGGGAGCTGTTTTTT. The full variable domain, in which reference TRBV11-2 and TRBJ2-2 provide the parts outside the CDR3, is EAGVAQSPRYKIIEKRQSVAFWCNPISGHATLYWYQQILGQGPKLLIQFQNNGVVDDSQLPKDRFSAERLKGVDSTLKIQPAKLEDSAVYLCASSLVRSGAVNTGELFFGEGSRLTVL.

This clonotype came up a few times. The rearrangement links TRBV20-1 to TRBJ1-1; TRBD1 is a possible D gene (5 bases). CDR3 length: 14 amino acids. Germline V lookup: CDR1 DFQATT, CDR2 SNEGSKA (reference sequence). The ends were cut back, 5 bases at V and 11 bases at J, with 24 bases in the middle. CDR3 region: CSAQSDRDWRDAFF. DNA of the CDR3: TGCAGTGCTCAATCCGACCGGGACTGGCGAGATGCTTTCTTT.

This clonotype has a handful of counts. V gene TRBV20-1 combines with J gene TRBJ1-5; the match to TRBD1 covers 9 bases. CDR1 and CDR2 from the germline V gene are DFQATT and SNEGSKA (reference sequence). Germline trimming cut 5 bases from V and 5 bases from J; bases unmatched to any gene: 4. The CDR3 spans 13 residues. The CDR3 DNA sequence: TGCAGTGCTGGACAGGGGATCGATCAGCCCCAGCATTTT. It codes for CSAGQGIDQPQHF.

The chain employs TRBV10-3 and TRBJ2-5; a weak D match, TRBD2 (6 bases). This CDR3 spans 17 amino acids. Deletions cut 4 bases from V and 5 bases from J, with 23 bases between. Per the germline V gene, CDR1 is ENHRY and CDR2 is SYGVKD. The CDR3 here is CAISAPPLVSGRETQYF. For the CDR3, the DNA is TGTGCCATCAGTGCCCCCCCACTAGTATCAGGGAGGGAGACCCAGTACTTC.

This chain links TRBV11-2 with TRBJ2-1; D unresolved. Germline V gene data show CDR1 as SGHAT and CDR2 as FQNNGV. CDR3 length equals 17 residues. V gave up 1 base and J gave up 3 bases, with 16 bases separating them. The CDR3 is CASSLVLGLRFYNEQFF. In DNA, the CDR3 is TGTGCCAGCAGCTTAGTTCTTGGGCTCCGGTTCTACAATGAGCAGTTCTTC.

The genes are TRBV7-9 and TRBJ2-7, with TRBD1 identical over 7 bases. Looked up from germline, CDR1 is SEHNR and CDR2 is FQNEAQ (reference sequence). The CDR3 runs 15 residues. Losses at the gene ends were 5 bases for V and 2 bases for J; bases not matched to a gene: 9. CDR3 protein: CASSLGRGQTYEQYF. The CDR3 bases are TGTGCCAGCAGCCTAGGTCGGGGACAGACCTACGAGCAGTACTTC.

This clonotype came up many times. This sequence joins TRBV29-1 and TRBJ2-3, with 11 bases lining up with TRBD2. The trim removed 3 bases at V and 6 bases at J, leaving 8 bases unmatched. The CDR3 runs 15 residues. Per germline, CDR1 SQVTM and CDR2 ANQGSEA. The CDR3 bases are TGCAGCGTTGATTTTAGCGGGAGGGTTCGGGATACGCAGTATTTT. Encoded protein: CSVDFSGRVRDTQYF.

This clonotype has just a few counts. This chain uses TRBV10-3 with TRBJ2-7, with D possibly TRBD2 on 6 matching bases. Trimming left V 11 bases short and J 3 bases short, with 20 bases between. The germline V gene has CDR1 ENHRY and CDR2 SYGVKD. This CDR3 has 14 amino acids. This chain's CDR3 is CASRGRPADYEQYF. The CDR3 DNA follows: TGTGCCTCTCGAGGGAGGCCTGCGGACTACGAGCAGTACTTC.

This chain joins TRBV3-1 and TRBJ2-7; 7 bases match TRBD1. This CDR3 spans 15 amino acids. Germline V gene data show CDR1 as LGHDT and CDR2 as YNNKEL (reference sequence). V lost 1 base and J lost 5; bases outside the gene matches: 8. CDR3: CASSQGWDGQDEQYF. CDR3 sequence (DNA): TGTGCCAGCAGCCAAGGTTGGGATGGACAGGACGAGCAGTACTTC.

This clonotype came up a few times. The chain has TRBV7-9 and TRBJ1-2, with D possibly being TRBD1 (5 bases). The CDR3 runs 13 residues. From germline, CDR1 is SEHNR and CDR2 FQNEAQ (reference sequence). The germline V and J ends were trimmed by 3 bases and 7 bases, with 12 bases remaining between them. DNA of the CDR3: TGTGCCAGCAGCTTCAGTGGGGACTCTGGCTACACCTTC. Encoded protein: CASSFSGDSGYTF.

This clonotype came up a few times. J is TRBJ1-2 and V is TRBV28; no reliable D call. V lost 4 bases to trimming and J lost 8 bases, with 5 bases between them. Germline values: CDR1 MDHEN, CDR2 SYDVKM. CDR3 length: 10 amino acids. The CDR3 loop reads CASSSWGYTF. For the CDR3, the DNA is TGTGCCAGCAGTTCATGGGGCTACACCTTC.

The chain is built from TRBV7-2 and TRBJ1-2; D is unclear. The CDR3 runs to 14 residues. CDR1 and CDR2 (germline): SGHTA, FQGNSA. The V end was cut by 3 bases, the J end by 8 bases, with 16 bases between. The CDR3 reads CASSLRTAGEGYTF. CDR3 sequence (DNA): TGTGCCAGCAGCTTGCGGACTGCTGGGGAGGGCTACACCTTC.

The gene calls are TRBV24-1 and TRBJ2-3; the match to TRBD2 covers 7 bases. From germline, CDR1 is KGHDR and CDR2 SFDVKD. V was clipped by 1 base and J by 2 bases; unmatched bases: 5. CDR3 size: 16 residues. In nucleotides, the CDR3 is TGTGCCACCAGTGATTTAAGGCGGGAGACCACAGATACGCAGTATTTT. As protein: CATSDLRRETTDTQYF.

The J gene is TRBJ1-2, the V gene TRBV4-3, with 11 bases lining up with TRBD1. The CDR3 spans 15 residues. Germline V lookup: CDR1 LGHNA, CDR2 YSLEER. With V trimmed by 2 bases and J by 2 bases, 1 base remained unmatched. As DNA, the CDR3 is TGCGCCAGCAGCCAACGGGACAGGGGGAACTATGGCTACACCTTC. Its protein product is CASSQRDRGNYGYTF.

This clonotype was picked up a small number of times. This chain joins TRBV6-5 and TRBJ2-7; tentative D call: TRBD2 (6 bases). V was cut by 4 bases and J by 1 base, with 14 bases left in between. This CDR3 region has 15 residues. The V gene's germline CDR1 is MNHEY and CDR2 SVGAGI. CDR3 protein: CASSSLATRSYEQYF. In nucleotides, the CDR3 is TGTGCCAGCAGTTCGCTAGCGACCCGTTCCTACGAGCAGTACTTC.

The chain uses TRBV7-9 and TRBJ2-2, with 7 bases identical to TRBD1. Germline V lookup: CDR1 SEHNR, CDR2 FQNEAQ (reference sequence). This CDR3 has 14 residues. Unmatched junction bases numbered 2, after V lost 2 bases and J lost 5 bases. Here the CDR3 reads CASSLQGQTGELFF. The CDR3 DNA follows: TGTGCCAGCAGCTTACAGGGACAGACCGGGGAGCTGTTTTTT.

This chain links TRBV10-3 with TRBJ2-3; D might be TRBD2 (6 bases). The CDR3 extends over 14 amino acids. Deletions cut 4 bases from V and 2 bases from J, with 10 bases between. CDR1 is ENHRY, CDR2 SYGVKD, per germline. In DNA, the CDR3 is TGTGCCATCAGTGGTAGCGGCCACACAGATACGCAGTATTTT. It codes for CAISGSGHTDTQYF.

This clonotype was observed a few times. J is TRBJ2-5 and V is TRBV4-3; 9 bases map to TRBD1. V shed 0 bases and J 7 bases; nucleotides not matched to a gene: 0. Germline CDR1 and CDR2: LGHNA and YSLEER. The CDR3 has 13 amino acids. The DNA of the CDR3 is TGCGCCAGCAGCCAAGAACAGGGGGCGACCCAGTACTTC. Translated: CASSQEQGATQYF.